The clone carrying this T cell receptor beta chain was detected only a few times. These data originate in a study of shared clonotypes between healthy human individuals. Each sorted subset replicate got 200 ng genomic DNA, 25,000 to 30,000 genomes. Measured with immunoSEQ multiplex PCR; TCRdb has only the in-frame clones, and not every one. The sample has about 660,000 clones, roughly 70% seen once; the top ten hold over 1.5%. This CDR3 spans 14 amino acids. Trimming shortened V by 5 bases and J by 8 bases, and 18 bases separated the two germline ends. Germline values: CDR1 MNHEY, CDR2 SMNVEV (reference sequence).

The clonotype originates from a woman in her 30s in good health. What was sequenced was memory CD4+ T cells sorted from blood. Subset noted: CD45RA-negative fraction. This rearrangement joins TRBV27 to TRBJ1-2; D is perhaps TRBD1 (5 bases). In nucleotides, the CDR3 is TGTGCCAGCAGTCCGCGGACACTAGTGGGGGGCTACACCTTC. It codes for CASSPRTLVGGYTF.